This T cell receptor (beta chain) was profiled in a study of response to subunit inactivated influenza vaccine. One entry per CDR3 protein results from TCRdb running MiXCR on the RT-PCR reads. The data hold more than 500,000 distinct CDR3 sequences, with 11% observed a single time. Germline CDR1 is SGHTA and CDR2 is FQGNSA. The J segment lost 5 bases and the V segment lost 2 bases, leaving 7 bases of the junction unmatched. CDR3 length equals 16 residues. In this sample, this clonotype turned up a few times. The sample also formed part of further work on T cells expressing NK-cell markers. That work contributes: 5'RACE template switching with UMIs produced the TCR beta cDNA. It was from sorted CD3+CD56+NKG2C+, CD3+CD56+NKG2C- and CD3+CD56-NKG2C+ T cells that TCR beta repertoires came. The share of CD8+ T cells held by dominant NKG2C+ clonotypes was about 1.0-7.5% in several donors. Specificity for HCMV among expanded NKG2C+ T cell clones was not established.

This receptor was taken from a man aged 50 to 60 who received an inactivated influenza vaccine. V and J are TRBV7-2 and TRBJ2-1; 9 bases fit TRBD2. This material consisted of PBMCs from blood, taken on the day of vaccination. The DNA for the CDR3 is TGTGCCAGCAGCTTAATGGGACTAGCTATGAACAATGAGCAGTTCTTC. Protein: CASSLMGLAMNNEQFF.